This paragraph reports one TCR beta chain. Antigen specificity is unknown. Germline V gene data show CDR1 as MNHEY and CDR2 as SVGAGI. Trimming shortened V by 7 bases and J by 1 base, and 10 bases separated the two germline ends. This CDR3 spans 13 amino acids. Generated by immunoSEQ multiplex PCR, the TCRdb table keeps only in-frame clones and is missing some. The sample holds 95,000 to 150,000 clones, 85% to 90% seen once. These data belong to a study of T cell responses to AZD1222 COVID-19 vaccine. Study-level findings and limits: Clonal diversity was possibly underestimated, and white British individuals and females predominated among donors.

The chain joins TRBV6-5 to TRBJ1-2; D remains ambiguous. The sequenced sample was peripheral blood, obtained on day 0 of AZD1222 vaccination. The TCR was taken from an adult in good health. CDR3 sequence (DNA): TGTGCCAGCACACGGACGGGTAACTATGGCTACACCTTC. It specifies CASTRTGNYGYTF.